The clone carrying this T cell receptor beta chain has ten or more counts. The sample is drawn from a study of T cells in Graves' hyperthyroidism and ophthalmopathy. Germline CDR1 and CDR2: SGHRS and YFSETQ. The CDR3 spans 13 residues. V shed 3 bases and J 6 bases; nucleotides not matched to a gene: 1. Amplified regions were TCR beta CDR3 sequences from RNA transcripts. The TCR CDR3 was amplified in a first-round RT-PCR using the HTBI primer set. Via MiXCR, TCRdb re-called the multiplex PCR reads, giving one row per CDR3 protein. The sample carries about 400,000 distinct CDR3 sequences, about a sixth recorded once.

This receptor was taken from a woman aged 18-35 years with Graves' hyperthyroidism. The chain recombines TRBV5-1 with TRBJ1-5; TRBD1 matches at 9 bases. Sequencing was done on a sample of blood. CDR3 sequence (DNA): TGCGCCAGCAGCTGGACAGGGGCTCAGCCCCAGCATTTT. It specifies CASSWTGAQPQHF.